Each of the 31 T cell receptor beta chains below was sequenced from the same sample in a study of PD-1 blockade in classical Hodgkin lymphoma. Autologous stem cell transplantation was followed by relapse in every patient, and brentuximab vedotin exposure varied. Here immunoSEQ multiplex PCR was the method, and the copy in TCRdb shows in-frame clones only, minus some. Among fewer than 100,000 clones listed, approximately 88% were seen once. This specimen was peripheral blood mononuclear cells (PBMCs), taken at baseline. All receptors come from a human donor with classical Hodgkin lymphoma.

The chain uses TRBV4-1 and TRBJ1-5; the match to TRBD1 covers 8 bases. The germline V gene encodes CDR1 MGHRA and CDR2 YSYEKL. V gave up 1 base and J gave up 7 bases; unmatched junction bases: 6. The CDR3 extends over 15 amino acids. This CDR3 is CASSQVGQGVQPQHF. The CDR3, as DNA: TGCGCCAGCAGCCAAGTCGGACAGGGTGTCCAGCCCCAGCATTTT.

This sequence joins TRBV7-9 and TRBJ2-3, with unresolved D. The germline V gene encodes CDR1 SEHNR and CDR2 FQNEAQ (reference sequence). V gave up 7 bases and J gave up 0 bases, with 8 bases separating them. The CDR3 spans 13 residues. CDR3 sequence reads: CASKDASTDTQYF. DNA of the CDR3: TGTGCCAGCAAGGACGCCAGCACAGATACGCAGTATTTT.

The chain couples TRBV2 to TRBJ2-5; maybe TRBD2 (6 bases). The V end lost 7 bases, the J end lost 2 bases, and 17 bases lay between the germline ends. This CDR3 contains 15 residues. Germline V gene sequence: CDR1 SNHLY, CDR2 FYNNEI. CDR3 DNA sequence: TGTGCCAGCAAGGCGGGACTCTCTGGACAAGAGACCCAGTACTTC. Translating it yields CASKAGLSGQETQYF.

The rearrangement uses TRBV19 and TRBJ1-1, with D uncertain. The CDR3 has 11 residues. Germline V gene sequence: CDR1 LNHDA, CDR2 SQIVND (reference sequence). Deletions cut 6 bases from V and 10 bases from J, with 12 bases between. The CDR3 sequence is CASRGFESAFF. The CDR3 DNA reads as TGTGCCAGTAGAGGCTTCGAGTCAGCTTTCTTT.

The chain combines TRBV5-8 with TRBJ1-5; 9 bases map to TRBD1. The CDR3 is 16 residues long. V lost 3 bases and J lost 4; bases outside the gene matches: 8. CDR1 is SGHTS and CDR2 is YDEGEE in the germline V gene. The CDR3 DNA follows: TGTGCCAGCAGCTGGGGACAGGGATCTTATAATCAGCCCCAGCATTTT. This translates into CASSWGQGSYNQPQHF.

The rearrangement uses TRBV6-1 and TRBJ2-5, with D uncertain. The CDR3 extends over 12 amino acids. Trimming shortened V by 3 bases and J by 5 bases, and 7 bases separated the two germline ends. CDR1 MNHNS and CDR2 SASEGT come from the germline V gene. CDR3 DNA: TGTGCCAGCAGTGAGGTGAGGGAGACCCAGTACTTC. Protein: CASSEVRETQYF.

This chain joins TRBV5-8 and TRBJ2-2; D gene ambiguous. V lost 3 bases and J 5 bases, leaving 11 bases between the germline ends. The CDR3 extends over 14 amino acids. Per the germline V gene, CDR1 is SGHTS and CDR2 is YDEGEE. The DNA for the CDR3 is TGTGCCAGCAGCTCCTCAGTCCTTACCGGGGAGCTGTTTTTT. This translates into CASSSSVLTGELFF.

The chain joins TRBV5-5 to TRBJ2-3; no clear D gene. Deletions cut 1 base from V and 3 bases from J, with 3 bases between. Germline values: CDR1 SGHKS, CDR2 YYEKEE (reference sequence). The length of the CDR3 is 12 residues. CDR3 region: CASSLTTDTQYF. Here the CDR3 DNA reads TGTGCCAGCAGCTTGACGACAGATACGCAGTATTTT.

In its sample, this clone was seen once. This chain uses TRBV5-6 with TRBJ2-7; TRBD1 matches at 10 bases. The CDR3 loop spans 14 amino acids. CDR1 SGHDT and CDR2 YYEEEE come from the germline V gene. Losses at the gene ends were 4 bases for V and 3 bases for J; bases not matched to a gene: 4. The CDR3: CASSQRDRGYEQYF. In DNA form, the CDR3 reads TGTGCCAGCAGCCAACGGGACAGGGGCTACGAGCAGTACTTC.

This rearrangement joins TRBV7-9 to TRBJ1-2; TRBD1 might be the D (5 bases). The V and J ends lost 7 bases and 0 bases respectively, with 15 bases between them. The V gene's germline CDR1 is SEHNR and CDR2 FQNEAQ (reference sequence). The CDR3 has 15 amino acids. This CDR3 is CASTLGDLPNYGYTF. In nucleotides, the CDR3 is TGTGCCAGCACCCTTGGGGACCTACCTAACTATGGCTACACCTTC.

For the CDR3, the DNA is TGTGCCAGCACCAAAACAGGAATCTATGGCTACACCTTC. Its protein is CASTKTGIYGYTF. The chain joins TRBV27 to TRBJ1-2, with D perhaps TRBD1 (5 bases). The germline CDR1 and CDR2 sequences are MNHEY and SMNVEV (reference sequence). V shed 7 bases and J shed 4 bases, with 13 bases lying between them. The CDR3 consists of 13 residues.

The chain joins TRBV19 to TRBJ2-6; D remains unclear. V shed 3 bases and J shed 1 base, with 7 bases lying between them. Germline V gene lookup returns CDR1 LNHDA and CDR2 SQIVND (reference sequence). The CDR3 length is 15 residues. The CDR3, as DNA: TGTGCCAGTAGTATGTACTGGTCTGGGGCCAACGTCCTGACTTTC. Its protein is CASSMYWSGANVLTF.

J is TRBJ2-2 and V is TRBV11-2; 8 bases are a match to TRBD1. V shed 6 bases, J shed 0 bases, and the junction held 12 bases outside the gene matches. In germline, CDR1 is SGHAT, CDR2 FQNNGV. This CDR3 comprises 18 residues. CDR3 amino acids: CASRYTAGGSANTGELFF. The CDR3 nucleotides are TGTGCCAGCAGATATACAGCAGGGGGCTCGGCGAACACCGGGGAGCTGTTTTTT.

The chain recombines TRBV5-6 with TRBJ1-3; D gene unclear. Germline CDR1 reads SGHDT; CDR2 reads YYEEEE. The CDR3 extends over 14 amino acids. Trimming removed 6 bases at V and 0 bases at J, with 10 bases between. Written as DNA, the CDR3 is TGTGCCAGCACCGGGGTGGACTCTGGAAACACCATATATTTT. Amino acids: CASTGVDSGNTIYF.

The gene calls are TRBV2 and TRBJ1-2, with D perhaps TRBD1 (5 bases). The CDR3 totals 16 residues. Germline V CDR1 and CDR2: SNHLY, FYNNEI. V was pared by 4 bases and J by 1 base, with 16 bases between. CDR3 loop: CASSALRTNVNYGYTF. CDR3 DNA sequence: TGTGCCAGCAGTGCCCTTCGGACAAATGTTAACTATGGCTACACCTTC.

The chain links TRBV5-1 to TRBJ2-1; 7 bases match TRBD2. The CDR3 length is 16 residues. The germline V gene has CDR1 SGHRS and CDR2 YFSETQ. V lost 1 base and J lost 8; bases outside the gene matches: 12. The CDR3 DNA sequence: TGCGCCAGCAGCTTGCTCGGTTCGGCTAGCGGCGATGAGCAGTTCTTC. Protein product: CASSLLGSASGDEQFF.

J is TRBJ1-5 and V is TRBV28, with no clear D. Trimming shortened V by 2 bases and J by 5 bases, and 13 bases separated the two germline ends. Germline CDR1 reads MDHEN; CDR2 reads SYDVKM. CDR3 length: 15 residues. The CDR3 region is CASSLTARLDQPQHF. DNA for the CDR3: TGTGCCAGCAGTTTAACCGCCAGGTTGGATCAGCCCCAGCATTTT. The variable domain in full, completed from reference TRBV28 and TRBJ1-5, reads DVKVTQSSRYLVKRTGEKVFLECVQDMDHENMFWYRQDPGLGLRLIYFSYDVKMKEKGDIPEGYSVSREKKERFSLILESASTNQTSMYLCASSLTARLDQPQHFGDGTRLSIL.

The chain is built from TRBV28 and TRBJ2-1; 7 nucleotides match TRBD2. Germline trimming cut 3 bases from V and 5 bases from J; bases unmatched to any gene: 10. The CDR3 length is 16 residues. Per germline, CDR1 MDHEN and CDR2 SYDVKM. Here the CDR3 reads CASSFPWTREDNEQFF. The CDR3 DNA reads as TGTGCCAGCAGTTTCCCATGGACTAGAGAAGACAATGAGCAGTTCTTC.

Here the CDR3 reads CASSVGGTGNYEQYF. The CDR3 coding sequence is TGCGCCAGCAGCGTGGGAGGGACAGGGAACTACGAGCAGTACTTC. The V gene is TRBV5-1, the J gene TRBJ2-7; TRBD1 matches 9 bases. The germline CDR1 and CDR2 sequences are SGHRS and YFSETQ. The CDR3 runs to 15 residues. After removal of 4 bases from V and 3 bases from J, the junction contained 8 bases not matched to a gene.

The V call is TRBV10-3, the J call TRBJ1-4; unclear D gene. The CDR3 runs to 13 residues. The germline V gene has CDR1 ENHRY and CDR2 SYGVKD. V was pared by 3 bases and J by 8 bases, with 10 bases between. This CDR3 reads CAISDPEAEKLFF. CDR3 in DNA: TGTGCCATCAGTGACCCCGAAGCCGAAAAACTGTTTTTT.

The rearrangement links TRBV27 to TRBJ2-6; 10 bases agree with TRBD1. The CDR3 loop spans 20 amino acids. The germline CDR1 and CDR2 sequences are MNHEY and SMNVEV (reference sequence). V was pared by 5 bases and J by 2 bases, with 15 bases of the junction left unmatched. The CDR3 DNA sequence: TGTGCCAGCAGTCGATTCTCTGCGGGGACAGGGGTAGCTGGGGCCAACGTCCTGACTTTC. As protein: CASSRFSAGTGVAGANVLTF. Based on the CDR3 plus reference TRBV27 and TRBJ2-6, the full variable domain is EAQVTQNPRYLITVTGKKLTVTCSQNMNHEYMSWYRQDPGLGLRQIYYSMNVEVTDKGDVPEGYKVSRKEKRNFPLILESPSPNQTSLYFCASSRFSAGTGVAGANVLTFGAGSRLTVL.

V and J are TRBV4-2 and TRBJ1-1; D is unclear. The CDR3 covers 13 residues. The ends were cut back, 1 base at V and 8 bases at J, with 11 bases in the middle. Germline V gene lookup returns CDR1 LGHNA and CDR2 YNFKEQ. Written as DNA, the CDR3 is TGTGCCAGCAGCCAAGGCAGAACAGCGGAAGCTTTCTTT. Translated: CASSQGRTAEAFF.

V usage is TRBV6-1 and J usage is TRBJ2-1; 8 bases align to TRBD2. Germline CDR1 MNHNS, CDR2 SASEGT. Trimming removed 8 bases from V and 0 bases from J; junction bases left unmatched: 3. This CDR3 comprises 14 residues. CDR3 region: CASQRESSYNEQFF. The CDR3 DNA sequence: TGTGCCAGCCAGCGGGAGAGCTCCTACAATGAGCAGTTCTTC.

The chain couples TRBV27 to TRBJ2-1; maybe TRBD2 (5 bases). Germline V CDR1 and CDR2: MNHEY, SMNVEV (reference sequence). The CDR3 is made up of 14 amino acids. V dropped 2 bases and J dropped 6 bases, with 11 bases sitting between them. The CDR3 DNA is TGTGCCAGCAGTTTAAGTAGGGCGGGCAATGAGCAGTTCTTC. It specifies CASSLSRAGNEQFF.

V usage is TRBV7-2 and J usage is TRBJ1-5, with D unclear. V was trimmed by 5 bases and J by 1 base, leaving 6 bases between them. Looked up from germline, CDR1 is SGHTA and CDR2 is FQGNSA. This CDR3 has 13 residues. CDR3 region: CASSPQSNQPQHF. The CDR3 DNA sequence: TGTGCCAGCAGCCCCCAGAGCAATCAGCCCCAGCATTTT. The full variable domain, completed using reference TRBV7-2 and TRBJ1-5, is GAGVSQSPSNKVTEKGKDVELRCDPISGHTALYWYRQSLGQGLEFLIYFQGNSAPDKSGLPSDRFSAERTGGSVSTLTIQRTQQEDSAVYLCASSPQSNQPQHFGDGTRLSIL.

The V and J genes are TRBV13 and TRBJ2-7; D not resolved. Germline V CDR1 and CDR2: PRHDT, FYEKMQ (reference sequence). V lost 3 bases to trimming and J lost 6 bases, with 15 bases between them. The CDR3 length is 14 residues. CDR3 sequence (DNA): TGTGCCAGCAGCTTCAATAAACAGCCCGGCGAGCAGTACTTC. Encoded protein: CASSFNKQPGEQYF.

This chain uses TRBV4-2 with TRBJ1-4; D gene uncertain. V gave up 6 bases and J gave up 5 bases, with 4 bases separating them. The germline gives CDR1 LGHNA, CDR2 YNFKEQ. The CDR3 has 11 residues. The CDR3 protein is CASSQNEKLFF. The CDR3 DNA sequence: TGTGCCAGCAGTCAGAATGAAAAACTGTTTTTT.

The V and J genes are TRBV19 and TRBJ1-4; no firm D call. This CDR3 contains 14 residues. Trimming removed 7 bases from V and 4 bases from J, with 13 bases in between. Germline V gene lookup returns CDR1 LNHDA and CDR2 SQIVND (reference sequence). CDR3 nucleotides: TGTGCCAGTAACCATGCCGGAAGTAATGAAAAACTGTTTTTT. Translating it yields CASNHAGSNEKLFF.

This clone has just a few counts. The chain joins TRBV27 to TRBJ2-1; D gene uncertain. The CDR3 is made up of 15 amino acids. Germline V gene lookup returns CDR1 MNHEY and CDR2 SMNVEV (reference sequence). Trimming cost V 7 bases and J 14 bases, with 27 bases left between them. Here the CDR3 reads CASNPTTYKHTRKFF. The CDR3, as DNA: TGTGCCAGCAACCCCACAACCTACAAACACACTCGCAAGTTCTTC.

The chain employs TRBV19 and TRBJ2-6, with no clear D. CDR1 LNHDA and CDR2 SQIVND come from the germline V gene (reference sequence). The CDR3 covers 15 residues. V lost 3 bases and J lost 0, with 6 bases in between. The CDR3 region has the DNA TGTGCCAGTAGTATTGGAGCCTCTGGGGCCAACGTCCTGACTTTC. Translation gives CASSIGASGANVLTF.

CDR3 loop: CASSTLTGLTHDEQFF. CDR3 nucleotides: TGTGCCAGTAGTACGCTCACGGGACTAACCCACGATGAGCAGTTCTTC. The J gene is TRBJ2-1, the V gene TRBV19, with 7 bases identical to TRBD2. Germline CDR1 reads LNHDA; CDR2 reads SQIVND (reference sequence). V gave up 4 bases and J gave up 8 bases; unmatched junction bases: 14. CDR3 length: 16 amino acids.